This section outlines one T cell receptor (beta chain) sequence together with its context. Repertoires were generated with immunoSEQ multiplex PCR, while TCRdb's copy carries only in-frame clones and drops some. The sample includes 84,000 or so clones, 60% to 85% of them seen just once. The data are from a study of blood T cell repertoires in COVID-19. The CDR3 is 13 residues long. V lost 2 bases and J 8 bases, leaving 10 bases between the germline ends. In germline, CDR1 is SGHAT, CDR2 FQNNGV. Sequencing used peripheral blood. This chain connects TRBV11-2 to TRBJ2-1; D perhaps matches TRBD2 (6 bases). The sequence was collected from a human donor in a cohort sampled during active COVID-19. The CDR3 sequence: CASSLNWGDEQFF. The CDR3 nucleotides are TGTGCCAGCAGCTTAAATTGGGGGGATGAGCAGTTCTTC.